A selection of T cell receptor beta chains follows, all from one sample in a study of T cell repertoires in cytomegalovirus infection. TCRdb independently ran MiXCR on the reads; one entry per CDR3 protein. The table lists approximately 500,000 distinct CDR3 sequences, about 30% of them singletons. Sequenced sample: PBMCs. These receptors were obtained from a human donor in good health (CMV status not recorded). Some clones in this sample may be carry-over from other donors' samples. The CDR3 runs from the conserved cysteine through the conserved F or W. A D gene is named only where the DNA matches it firmly. Rows give clone size only sometimes, using once, few, many, or a class for an expanded clone.

V gene: TRBV29-1; J gene: TRBJ2-1; D gene: NA; clone size: NA; CDR3 protein: CSAVRAGSHNEQFF; CDR3 DNA: TGCAGCGCCGTGAGGGCAGGGTCCCACAATGAGCAGTTCTTC
V gene: TRBV28; J gene: TRBJ2-1; D gene: TRBD2; clone size: NA; CDR3 protein: CASSYSGSSIGEQFF; CDR3 DNA: TGTGCCAGCAGTTACAGCGGGAGTAGTATAGGTGAGCAGTTCTTC
V gene: TRBV6-2/TRBV6-3; J gene: TRBJ2-7; D gene: NA; clone size: NA; CDR3 protein: CASSLGPLEQYF; CDR3 DNA: TGTGCCAGCAGTCTAGGGCCGCTGGAGCAGTACTTC
V gene: TRBV5-6; J gene: TRBJ1-1; D gene: NA; clone size: many; CDR3 protein: CASSLLGISEAFF; CDR3 DNA: TGTGCCAGCAGCTTGTTAGGGATCTCTGAAGCTTTCTTT
V gene: TRBV7-2; J gene: TRBJ2-3; D gene: TRBD2; clone size: NA; CDR3 protein: CASSSSAPGGDTQYF; CDR3 DNA: TGTGCCAGCAGCTCCTCGGCACCGGGGGGAGATACGCAGTATTTT
V gene: TRBV7-2; J gene: TRBJ2-5; D gene: TRBD2; clone size: many; CDR3 protein: CASSLQSGRGTRETQYF; CDR3 DNA: TGTGCCAGCAGCTTACAAAGCGGGAGGGGGACCAGAGAGACCCAGTACTTC
V gene: TRBV19; J gene: TRBJ1-1; D gene: TRBD1; clone size: NA; CDR3 protein: CASSPGQGARAEAFF; CDR3 DNA: TGTGCCAGTAGTCCGGGACAGGGGGCTCGGGCTGAAGCTTTCTTT
V gene: TRBV7-9; J gene: TRBJ1-1; D gene: TRBD1; clone size: many; CDR3 protein: CASSRGQGGKAFF; CDR3 DNA: TGTGCCAGCAGCCGAGGACAGGGAGGGAAAGCTTTCTTT
V gene: TRBV6-5; J gene: TRBJ1-4; D gene: TRBD1; clone size: NA; CDR3 protein: CASSRTGGLSEKLFF; CDR3 DNA: TGTGCCAGCAGCCGGACAGGGGGCTTGTCTGAAAAACTGTTTTTT
V gene: TRBV5-4; J gene: TRBJ2-2; D gene: TRBD2; clone size: many; CDR3 protein: CASSLGLAGNTGELFF; CDR3 DNA: TGCGCCAGCAGCTTGGGCCTAGCGGGAAACACCGGGGAGCTGTTTTTT
V gene: TRBV7-2; J gene: TRBJ1-5; D gene: TRBD1; clone size: many; CDR3 protein: CASSLAGQGGNQPQHF; CDR3 DNA: TGTGCCAGCAGCTTAGCGGGACAGGGAGGGAATCAGCCCCAGCATTTT
V gene: TRBV7-4; J gene: TRBJ2-7; D gene: NA; clone size: few; CDR3 protein: CASSWQYSYEQYF; CDR3 DNA: TGTGCCAGCAGCTGGCAGTACTCCTACGAGCAGTACTTC
V gene: TRBV4-3; J gene: TRBJ2-3; D gene: TRBD2; clone size: few; CDR3 protein: CASSQVGGSTDTQYF; CDR3 DNA: TGCGCCAGCAGCCAAGTTGGCGGGAGTACGGATACGCAGTATTTT
V gene: TRBV28; J gene: TRBJ2-7; D gene: TRBD1; clone size: NA; CDR3 protein: CASSVVGQGFEQYF; CDR3 DNA: TGTGCCAGCAGTGTGGTCGGACAGGGGTTCGAGCAGTACTTC
V gene: TRBV19; J gene: TRBJ2-1; D gene: NA; clone size: NA; CDR3 protein: CASNSAGISYNEQFF; CDR3 DNA: TGTGCCAGTAACTCTGCGGGAATCTCCTACAATGAGCAGTTCTTC
V gene: TRBV7-2; J gene: TRBJ2-3; D gene: TRBD2; clone size: few; CDR3 protein: CASSFQAGPTDTQYF; CDR3 DNA: TGTGCCAGCAGCTTCCAAGCGGGGCCCACAGATACGCAGTATTTT
V gene: TRBV9; J gene: TRBJ2-1; D gene: TRBD2; clone size: NA; CDR3 protein: CASSELAGGPINEQFF; CDR3 DNA: TGTGCCAGCAGCGAGTTAGCGGGAGGGCCAATCAATGAGCAGTTCTTC
V gene: TRBV30; J gene: TRBJ1-1; D gene: TRBD1; clone size: few; CDR3 protein: CAGHRGLTEAFF; CDR3 DNA: TGTGCCGGACACAGGGGCCTCACTGAAGCTTTCTTT
V gene: TRBV7-8; J gene: TRBJ2-1; D gene: TRBD2; clone size: many; CDR3 protein: CASSLLAGGYNEQFF; CDR3 DNA: TGTGCCAGCAGCTTACTAGCGGGAGGATACAATGAGCAGTTCTTC
V gene: TRBV27; J gene: TRBJ2-1; D gene: NA; clone size: many; CDR3 protein: CASSLRDRLWDEQFF; CDR3 DNA: TGTGCCAGCAGTCTCCGGGACCGCTTATGGGATGAGCAGTTCTTC
V gene: TRBV7-2; J gene: TRBJ2-5; D gene: TRBD1; clone size: many; CDR3 protein: CASSSRGQGGRETQYF; CDR3 DNA: TGTGCCAGCAGCTCTCGGGGACAGGGAGGTCGGGAGACCCAGTACTTC
V gene: TRBV4-1; J gene: TRBJ2-3; D gene: TRBD2; clone size: NA; CDR3 protein: CASSRTPREGLAGLGTDTQYF; CDR3 DNA: TGCGCCAGCAGCCGCACTCCCCGCGAGGGACTAGCGGGATTAGGCACAGATACGCAGTATTTT
V gene: TRBV12-3/TRBV12-4; J gene: TRBJ1-5; D gene: TRBD1; clone size: few; CDR3 protein: CASRWDRGGNQPQHF; CDR3 DNA: TGTGCCAGCAGGTGGGACAGGGGAGGCAATCAGCCCCAGCATTTT
V gene: TRBV28; J gene: TRBJ2-1; D gene: TRBD2; clone size: NA; CDR3 protein: CASSSLAGGVDEQFF; CDR3 DNA: TGTGCCAGCAGTTCACTAGCGGGAGGAGTTGATGAGCAGTTCTTC
V gene: TRBV20-1; J gene: TRBJ1-5; D gene: NA; clone size: few; CDR3 protein: CSARDGLGPNQPQHF; CDR3 DNA: TGCAGTGCTAGGGACGGACTGGGACCCAATCAGCCCCAGCATTTT
V gene: TRBV9; J gene: TRBJ2-5; D gene: TRBD2; clone size: NA; CDR3 protein: CASSVSAGGETQYF; CDR3 DNA: TGTGCCAGCAGCGTATCAGCGGGAGGAGAGACCCAGTACTTC
V gene: TRBV18; J gene: TRBJ1-4; D gene: NA; clone size: few; CDR3 protein: CASSPTTTNEKLFF; CDR3 DNA: TGTGCCAGCTCACCGACAACAACTAATGAAAAACTGTTTTTT
V gene: TRBV11-3; J gene: TRBJ1-3; D gene: TRBD1; clone size: few; CDR3 protein: CASSFQGDSGNTIYF; CDR3 DNA: TGTGCCAGCAGCTTCCAGGGGGACTCTGGAAACACCATATATTTT
V gene: TRBV24-1; J gene: TRBJ1-5; D gene: NA; clone size: NA; CDR3 protein: CATSDSKETKNPDQPQHF; CDR3 DNA: TGTGCCACCAGTGATTCGAAAGAAACCAAGAACCCGGATCAGCCCCAGCATTTT
V gene: TRBV7-2; J gene: TRBJ1-5; D gene: NA; clone size: many; CDR3 protein: CASSLSSGPDQPQHF; CDR3 DNA: TGTGCCAGCAGCTTATCCTCGGGCCCCGATCAGCCCCAGCATTTT
V gene: TRBV28; J gene: TRBJ2-7; D gene: NA; clone size: NA; CDR3 protein: CASSSPGSGRPYEQYF; CDR3 DNA: TGTGCCAGCAGTTCCCCGGGCAGCGGGCGACCCTACGAGCAGTACTTC
V gene: TRBV5-1; J gene: TRBJ1-5; D gene: NA; clone size: NA; CDR3 protein: CASSLEAGQGNQPQHF; CDR3 DNA: TGCGCCAGCAGCTTGGAGGCAGGGCAGGGAAATCAGCCCCAGCATTTT
V gene: TRBV11-2; J gene: TRBJ2-5; D gene: TRBD1; clone size: NA; CDR3 protein: CASSLGQGAAETQYF; CDR3 DNA: TGTGCCAGCAGCTTAGGGCAGGGGGCCGCAGAGACCCAGTACTTC
V gene: TRBV27; J gene: TRBJ1-1; D gene: NA; clone size: NA; CDR3 protein: CASRNSHGVTEAFF; CDR3 DNA: TGTGCCAGCAGAAACAGTCACGGCGTCACTGAAGCTTTCTTT
V gene: TRBV7-9; J gene: TRBJ1-2; D gene: NA; clone size: NA; CDR3 protein: CASETLGYTF; CDR3 DNA: TGTGCCAGCGAGACCTTAGGCTACACCTTC
V gene: TRBV6-5; J gene: TRBJ2-3; D gene: TRBD2; clone size: few; CDR3 protein: CASSGSGTSGSFIVGDTQYF; CDR3 DNA: TGTGCCAGCAGTGGCTCCGGCACTAGCGGGAGCTTTATTGTAGGAGATACGCAGTATTTT